This T cell receptor (beta chain) was observed in a study of blood T cell repertoires in COVID-19. The overall study: PBMCs, B-cell-depleted T cells, or T cells were the source of the cDNA or gDNA that made up the material.

Looked up from germline, CDR1 is MGHDK and CDR2 is SYGVNS. The CDR3 consists of 13 residues. Germline trimming cut 6 bases from V and 1 base from J; bases unmatched to any gene: 2. Original processing notes: Reference gene primer amplification gave nucleated cell count estimates. Sequenced by immunoSEQ multiplex PCR; TCRdb stores in-frame clones only, minus some. That table furnishes V, J and clone size, whereas the DNA furnished D and trimming. The sample yields 210,000 or so clones, more than 80% seen once. The V gene is TRBV25-1, the J gene TRBJ1-1, with 7 bases that match TRBD1. The material sequenced was peripheral blood. The TCR comes from a man aged 25-45 years with COVID-19, enrolled during active disease. The CDR3 loop is CASRGTANTEAFF. CDR3 DNA: TGTGCCAGCAGAGGGACAGCGAACACTGAAGCTTTCTTT.